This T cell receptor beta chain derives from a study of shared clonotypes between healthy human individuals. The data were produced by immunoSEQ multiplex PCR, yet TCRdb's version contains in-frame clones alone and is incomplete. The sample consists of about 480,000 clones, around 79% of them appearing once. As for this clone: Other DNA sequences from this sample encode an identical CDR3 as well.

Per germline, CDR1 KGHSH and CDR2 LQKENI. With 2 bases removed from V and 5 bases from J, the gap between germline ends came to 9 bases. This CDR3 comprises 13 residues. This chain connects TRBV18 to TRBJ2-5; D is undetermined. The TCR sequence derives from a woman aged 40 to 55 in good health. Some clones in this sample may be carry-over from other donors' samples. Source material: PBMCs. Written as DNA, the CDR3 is TGTGCCAGCTCACCAGGGTTTGGGGAGACCCAGTACTTC. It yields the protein CASSPGFGETQYF.